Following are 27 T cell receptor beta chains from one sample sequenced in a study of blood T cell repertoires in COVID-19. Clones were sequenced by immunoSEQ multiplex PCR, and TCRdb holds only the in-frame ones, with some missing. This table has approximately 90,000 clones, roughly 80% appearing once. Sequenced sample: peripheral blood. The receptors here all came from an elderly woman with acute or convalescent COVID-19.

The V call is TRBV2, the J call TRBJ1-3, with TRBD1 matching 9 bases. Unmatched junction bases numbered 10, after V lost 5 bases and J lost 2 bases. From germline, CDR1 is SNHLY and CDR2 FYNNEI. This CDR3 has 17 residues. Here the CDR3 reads CASSSGQGWTTGNTIYF. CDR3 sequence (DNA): TGTGCCAGCAGTTCGGGACAGGGTTGGACTACTGGAAACACCATATATTTT.

The CDR3 nucleotides are TGCGCCAGCAGACGGAGACAGGACAGCTCCTACGAGCAGTACTTC. Its protein product is CASRRRQDSSYEQYF. The V gene is TRBV4-1, the J gene TRBJ2-7; a possible D gene is TRBD1 (6 bases). CDR1 and CDR2 (germline): MGHRA, YSYEKL. Trimming stripped 6 bases from V and 0 bases from J, with 15 bases between. The CDR3 totals 15 residues.

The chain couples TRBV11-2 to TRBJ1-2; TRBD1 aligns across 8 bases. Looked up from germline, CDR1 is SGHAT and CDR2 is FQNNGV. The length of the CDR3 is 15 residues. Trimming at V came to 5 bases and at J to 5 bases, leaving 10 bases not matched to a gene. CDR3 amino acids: CASSQPPGQVYGYTF. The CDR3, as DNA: TGTGCCAGCAGCCAACCCCCGGGACAGGTTTATGGCTACACCTTC.

The CDR3 here is CASSPDGGINEKLFF. CDR3 nucleotides: TGTGCCAGTAGCCCTGACGGAGGGATTAATGAAAAACTGTTTTTT. The chain uses TRBV19 and TRBJ1-4; D not resolved. Germline CDR1 and CDR2: LNHDA and SQIVND (reference sequence). The V and J ends lost 6 bases and 4 bases respectively, with 15 bases between them. The CDR3 is made up of 15 amino acids. Full variable domain (remainder filled in from reference TRBV19 and TRBJ1-4): DGGITQSPKYLFRKEGQNVTLSCEQNLNHDAMYWYRQDPGQGLRLIYYSQIVNDFQKGDIAEGYSVSREKKESFPLTVTSAQKNPTAFYLCASSPDGGINEKLFFGSGTQLSVL.

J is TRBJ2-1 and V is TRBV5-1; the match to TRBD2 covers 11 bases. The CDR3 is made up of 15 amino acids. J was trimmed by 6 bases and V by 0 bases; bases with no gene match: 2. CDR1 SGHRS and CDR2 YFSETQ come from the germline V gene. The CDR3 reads CASSLGLAGGNEQFF. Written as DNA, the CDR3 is TGCGCCAGCAGCTTGGGTCTAGCGGGGGGCAATGAGCAGTTCTTC.

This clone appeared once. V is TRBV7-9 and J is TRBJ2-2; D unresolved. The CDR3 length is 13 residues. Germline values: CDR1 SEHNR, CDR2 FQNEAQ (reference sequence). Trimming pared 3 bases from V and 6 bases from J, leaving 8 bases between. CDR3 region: CASSFLASGELFF. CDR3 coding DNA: TGTGCCAGCAGCTTTTTAGCTTCCGGGGAGCTGTTTTTT.

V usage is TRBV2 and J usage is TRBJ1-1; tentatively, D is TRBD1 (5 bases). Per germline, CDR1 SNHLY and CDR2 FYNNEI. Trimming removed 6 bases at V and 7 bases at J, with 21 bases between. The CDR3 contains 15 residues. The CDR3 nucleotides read TGTGCCAGCAGAGCGCAGGATCTATGGGGGGTTGAAGCTTTCTTT. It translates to CASRAQDLWGVEAFF.

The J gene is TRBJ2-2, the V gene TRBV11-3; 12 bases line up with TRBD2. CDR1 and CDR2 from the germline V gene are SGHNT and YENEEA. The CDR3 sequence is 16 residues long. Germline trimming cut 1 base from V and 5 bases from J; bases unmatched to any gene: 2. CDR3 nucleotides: TGTGCCAGCAGCTTAGTACTAGCGGGAGGAACCGGGGAGCTGTTTTTT. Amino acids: CASSLVLAGGTGELFF.

The DNA for the CDR3 is TGCAGCGCTCAACCCCAGGGGCTTAATGAAAAACTGTTTTTT. Translating gives CSAQPQGLNEKLFF. V usage is TRBV29-1 and J usage is TRBJ1-4; D might be TRBD1 (6 bases). This CDR3 is 14 amino acids long. Trimming took 7 bases from V and 4 from J, leaving 16 bases between them. The germline V gene has CDR1 SQVTM and CDR2 ANQGSEA.

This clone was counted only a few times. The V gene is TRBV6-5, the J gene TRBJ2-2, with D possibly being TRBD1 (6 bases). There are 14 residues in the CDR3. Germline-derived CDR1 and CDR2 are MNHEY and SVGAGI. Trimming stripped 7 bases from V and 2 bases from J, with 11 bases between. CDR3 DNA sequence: TGTGCCAGCAAGGGGACACTCAACACCGGGGAGCTGTTTTTT. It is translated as CASKGTLNTGELFF.

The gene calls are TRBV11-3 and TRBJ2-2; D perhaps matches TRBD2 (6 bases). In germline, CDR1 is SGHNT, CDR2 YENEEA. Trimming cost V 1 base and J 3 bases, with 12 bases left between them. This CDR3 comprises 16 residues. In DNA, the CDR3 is TGTGCCAGCAGCTTAGTGGGAGGAGGATACACCGGGGAGCTGTTTTTT. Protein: CASSLVGGGYTGELFF.

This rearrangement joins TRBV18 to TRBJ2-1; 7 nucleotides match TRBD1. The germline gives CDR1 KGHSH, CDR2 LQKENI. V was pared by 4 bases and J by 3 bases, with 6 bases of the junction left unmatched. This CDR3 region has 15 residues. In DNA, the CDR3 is TGTGCCAGCTCACTATACGGGACAGACTACAATGAGCAGTTCTTC. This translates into CASSLYGTDYNEQFF.

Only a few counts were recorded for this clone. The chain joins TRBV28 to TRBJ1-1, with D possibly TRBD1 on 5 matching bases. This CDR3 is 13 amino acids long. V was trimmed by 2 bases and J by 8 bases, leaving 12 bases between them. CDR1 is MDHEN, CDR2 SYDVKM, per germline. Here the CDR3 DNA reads TGTGCCAGCAGTTTAGGCGCAGGGCGGGAAGCTTTCTTT. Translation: CASSLGAGREAFF.

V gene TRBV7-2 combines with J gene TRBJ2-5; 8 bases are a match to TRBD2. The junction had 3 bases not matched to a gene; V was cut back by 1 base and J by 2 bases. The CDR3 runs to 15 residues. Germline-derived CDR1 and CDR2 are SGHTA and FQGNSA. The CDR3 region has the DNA TGTGCCAGCAGCTTAGAACTAGCGGTGCAAGAGACCCAGTACTTC. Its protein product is CASSLELAVQETQYF.

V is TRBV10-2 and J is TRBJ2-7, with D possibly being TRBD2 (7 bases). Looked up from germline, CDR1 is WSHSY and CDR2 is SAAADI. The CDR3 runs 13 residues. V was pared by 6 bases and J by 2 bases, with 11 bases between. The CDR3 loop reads CASRAGAAYEQYF. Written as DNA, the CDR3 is TGCGCCAGCAGGGCGGGGGCGGCCTACGAGCAGTACTTC.

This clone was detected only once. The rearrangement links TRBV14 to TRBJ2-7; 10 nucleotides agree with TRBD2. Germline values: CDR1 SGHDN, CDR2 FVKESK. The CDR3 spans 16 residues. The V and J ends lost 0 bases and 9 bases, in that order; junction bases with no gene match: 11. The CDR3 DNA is TGTGCCAGCAGCCAAGAGTTGAGTCTAGCGGGAGCAGCGCAGTACTTC. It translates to CASSQELSLAGAAQYF.

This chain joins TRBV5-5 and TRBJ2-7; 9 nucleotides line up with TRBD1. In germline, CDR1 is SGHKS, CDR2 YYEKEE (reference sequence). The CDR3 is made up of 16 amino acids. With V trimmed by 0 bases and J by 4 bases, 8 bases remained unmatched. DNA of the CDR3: TGTGCCAGCAGCTTGGGACCGGGACAGGGTACGTACGAGCAGTACTTC. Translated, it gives CASSLGPGQGTYEQYF.

For the CDR3, the DNA is TGTGCCAGCAGGACAGGGGTGATATCTGGCTACACCTTC. Encoded protein: CASRTGVISGYTF. The V call is TRBV12-3 or TRBV12-4, the J call TRBJ1-2; 8 bases are a match to TRBD1. This CDR3 comprises 13 residues. After removal of 6 bases from V and 7 bases from J, the junction contained 7 bases not matched to a gene.

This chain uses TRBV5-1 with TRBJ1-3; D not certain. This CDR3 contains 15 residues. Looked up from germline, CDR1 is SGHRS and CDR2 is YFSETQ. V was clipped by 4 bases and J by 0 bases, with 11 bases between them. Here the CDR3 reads CASSPDQVSGNTIYF. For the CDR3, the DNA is TGCGCCAGCAGCCCCGACCAGGTCTCTGGAAACACCATATATTTT.

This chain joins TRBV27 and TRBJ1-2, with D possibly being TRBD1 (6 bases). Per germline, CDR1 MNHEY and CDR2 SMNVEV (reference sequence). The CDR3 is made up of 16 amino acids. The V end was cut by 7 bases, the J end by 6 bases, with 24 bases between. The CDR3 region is CASKPLTGFNPHGYTF. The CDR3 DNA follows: TGTGCCAGCAAACCCCTTACAGGGTTTAACCCTCATGGCTACACCTTC.

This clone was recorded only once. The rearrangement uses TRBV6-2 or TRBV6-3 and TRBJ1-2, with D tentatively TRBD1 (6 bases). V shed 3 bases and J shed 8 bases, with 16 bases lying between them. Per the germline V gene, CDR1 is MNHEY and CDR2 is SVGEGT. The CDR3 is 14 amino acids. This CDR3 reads CASSYPTGEGGYTF. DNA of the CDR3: TGTGCCAGCAGTTATCCGACAGGCGAGGGGGGCTACACCTTC.

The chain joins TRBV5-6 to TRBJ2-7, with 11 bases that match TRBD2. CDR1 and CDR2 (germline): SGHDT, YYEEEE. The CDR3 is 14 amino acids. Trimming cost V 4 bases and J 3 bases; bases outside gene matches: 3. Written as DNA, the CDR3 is TGTGCCAGCAGCGTGGGACTAGCGGACTACGAGCAGTACTTC. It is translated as CASSVGLADYEQYF.

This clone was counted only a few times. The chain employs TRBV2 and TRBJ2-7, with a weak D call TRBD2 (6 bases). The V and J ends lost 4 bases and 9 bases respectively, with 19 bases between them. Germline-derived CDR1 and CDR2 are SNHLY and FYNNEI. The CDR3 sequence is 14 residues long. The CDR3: CASSVRGSDSPQYF. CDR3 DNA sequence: TGTGCCAGCAGTGTGCGGGGCAGCGACTCGCCGCAGTACTTC.

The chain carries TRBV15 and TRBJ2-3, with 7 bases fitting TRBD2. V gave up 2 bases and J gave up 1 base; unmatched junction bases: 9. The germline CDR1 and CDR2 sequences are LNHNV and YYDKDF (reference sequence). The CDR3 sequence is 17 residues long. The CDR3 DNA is TGTGCCACCAGCAGACCGCTTAGCGGGCCAGGCACAGATACGCAGTATTTT. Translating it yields CATSRPLSGPGTDTQYF.

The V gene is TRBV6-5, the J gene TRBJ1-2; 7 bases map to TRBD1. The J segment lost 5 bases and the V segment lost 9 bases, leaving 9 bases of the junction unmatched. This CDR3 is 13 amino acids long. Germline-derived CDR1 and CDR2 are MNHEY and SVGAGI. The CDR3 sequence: CASLNRGTYGYTF. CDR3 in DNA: TGTGCCAGTTTAAACAGGGGTACTTATGGCTACACCTTC.

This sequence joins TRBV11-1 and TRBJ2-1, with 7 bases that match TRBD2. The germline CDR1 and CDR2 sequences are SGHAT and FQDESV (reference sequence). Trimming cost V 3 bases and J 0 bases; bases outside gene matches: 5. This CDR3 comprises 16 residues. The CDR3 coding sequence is TGTGCCAGCAGCTTTCGGCGGGGGAGCTCCTACAATGAGCAGTTCTTC. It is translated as CASSFRRGSSYNEQFF.

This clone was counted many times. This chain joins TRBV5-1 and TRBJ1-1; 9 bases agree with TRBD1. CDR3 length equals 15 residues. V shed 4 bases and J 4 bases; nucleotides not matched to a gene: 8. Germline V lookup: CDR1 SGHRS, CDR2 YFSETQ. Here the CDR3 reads CASSRQGGSSTEAFF. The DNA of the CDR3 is TGCGCCAGCAGCCGACAGGGGGGTAGTAGCACTGAAGCTTTCTTT.